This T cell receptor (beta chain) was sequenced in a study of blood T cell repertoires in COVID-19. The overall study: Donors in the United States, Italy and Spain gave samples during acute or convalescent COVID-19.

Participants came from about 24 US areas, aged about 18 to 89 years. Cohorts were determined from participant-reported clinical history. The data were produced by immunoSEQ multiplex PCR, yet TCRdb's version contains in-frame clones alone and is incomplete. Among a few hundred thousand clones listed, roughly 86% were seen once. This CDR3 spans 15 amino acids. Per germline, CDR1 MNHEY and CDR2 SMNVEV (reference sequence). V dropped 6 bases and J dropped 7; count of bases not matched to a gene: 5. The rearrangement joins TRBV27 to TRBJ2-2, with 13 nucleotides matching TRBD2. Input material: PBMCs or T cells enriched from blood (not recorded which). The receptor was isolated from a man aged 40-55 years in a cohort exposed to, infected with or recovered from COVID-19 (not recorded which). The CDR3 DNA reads TGTGCCAGCAGACTAGCGGGAGGGCCGATCGGGGAGCTGTTTTTT. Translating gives CASRLAGGPIGELFF.